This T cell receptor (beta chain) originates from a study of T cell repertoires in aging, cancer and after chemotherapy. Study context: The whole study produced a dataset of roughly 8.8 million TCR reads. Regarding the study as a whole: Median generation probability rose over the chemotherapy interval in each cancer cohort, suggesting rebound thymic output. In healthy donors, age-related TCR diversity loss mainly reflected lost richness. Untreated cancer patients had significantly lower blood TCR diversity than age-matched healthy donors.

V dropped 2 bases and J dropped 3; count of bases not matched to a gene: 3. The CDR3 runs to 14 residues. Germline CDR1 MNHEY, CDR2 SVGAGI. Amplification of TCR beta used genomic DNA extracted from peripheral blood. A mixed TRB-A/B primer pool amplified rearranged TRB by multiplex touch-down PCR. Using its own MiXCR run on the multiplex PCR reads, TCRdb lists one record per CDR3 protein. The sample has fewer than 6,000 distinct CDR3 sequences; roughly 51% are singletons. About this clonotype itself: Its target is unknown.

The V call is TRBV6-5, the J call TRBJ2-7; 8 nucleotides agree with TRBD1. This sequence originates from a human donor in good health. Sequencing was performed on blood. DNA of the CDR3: TGTGCCAGCAGTTACAGCGACAGGGGCTACGAGCAGTACTTC. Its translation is CASSYSDRGYEQYF.